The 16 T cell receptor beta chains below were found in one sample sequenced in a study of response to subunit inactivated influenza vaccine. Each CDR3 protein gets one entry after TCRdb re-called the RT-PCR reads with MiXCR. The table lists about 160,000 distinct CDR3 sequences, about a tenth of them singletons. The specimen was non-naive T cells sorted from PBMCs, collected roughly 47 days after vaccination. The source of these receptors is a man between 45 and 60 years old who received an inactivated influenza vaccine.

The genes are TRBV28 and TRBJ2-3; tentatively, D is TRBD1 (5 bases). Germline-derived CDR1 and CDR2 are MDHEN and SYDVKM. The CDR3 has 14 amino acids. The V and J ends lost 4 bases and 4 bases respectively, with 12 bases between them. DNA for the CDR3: TGTGCCAGCAGTTCCATCCAACAGGCAGATACGCAGTATTTT. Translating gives CASSSIQQADTQYF.

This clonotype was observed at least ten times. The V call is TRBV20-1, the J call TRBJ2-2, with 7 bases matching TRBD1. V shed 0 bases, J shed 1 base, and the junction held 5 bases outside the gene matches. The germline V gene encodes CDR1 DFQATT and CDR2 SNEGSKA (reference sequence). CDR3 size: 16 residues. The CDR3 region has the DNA TGCAGTGCTAGAGATCTAGGACAGGAGAACACCGGGGAGCTGTTTTTT. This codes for CSARDLGQENTGELFF.

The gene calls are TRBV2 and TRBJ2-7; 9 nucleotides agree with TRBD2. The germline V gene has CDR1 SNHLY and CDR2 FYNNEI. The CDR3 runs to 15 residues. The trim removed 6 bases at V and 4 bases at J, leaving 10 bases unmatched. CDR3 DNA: TGTGCCAGCAGGGAGAACCTAGCGGGATCTTACGAGCAGTACTTC. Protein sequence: CASRENLAGSYEQYF. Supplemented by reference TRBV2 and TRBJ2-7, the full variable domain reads EPEVTQTPSHQVTQMGQEVILRCVPISNHLYFYWYRQILGQKVEFLVSFYNNEISEKSEIFDDQFSVERPDGSNFTLKIRSTKLEDSAMYFCASRENLAGSYEQYFGPGTRLTVT.

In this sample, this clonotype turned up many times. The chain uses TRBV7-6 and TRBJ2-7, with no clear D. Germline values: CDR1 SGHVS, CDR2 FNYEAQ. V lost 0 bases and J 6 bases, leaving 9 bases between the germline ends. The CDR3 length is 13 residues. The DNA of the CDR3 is TGTGCCAGCAGCTTAGCGCAGGTCGCCGAGCAGTACTTC. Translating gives CASSLAQVAEQYF.

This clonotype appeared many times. The CDR3 DNA is TGTGCCAGCAGCTTGGGTGGGACAGGGAGGAATGAGCAGTTCTTC. Its protein is CASSLGGTGRNEQFF. The rearrangement links TRBV5-6 to TRBJ2-1, with TRBD1 matching 9 bases. The CDR3 covers 15 residues. V was pared by 0 bases and J by 7 bases, with 5 bases of the junction left unmatched. Germline V gene sequence: CDR1 SGHDT, CDR2 YYEEEE. Filled out from reference TRBV5-6 and TRBJ2-1, the complete variable domain reads DAGVTQSPTHLIKTRGQQVTLRCSPKSGHDTVSWYQQALGQGPQFIFQYYEEEERQRGNFPDRFSGHQFPNYSSELNVNALLLGDSALYLCASSLGGTGRNEQFFGPGTRLTVL.

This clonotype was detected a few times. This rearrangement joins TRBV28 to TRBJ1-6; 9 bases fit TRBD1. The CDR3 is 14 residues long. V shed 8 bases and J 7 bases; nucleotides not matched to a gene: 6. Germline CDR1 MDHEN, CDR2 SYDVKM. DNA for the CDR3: TGTGCCAGCGGATACAGGGGGCTCAATTCACCCCTCCACTTT. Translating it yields CASGYRGLNSPLHF.

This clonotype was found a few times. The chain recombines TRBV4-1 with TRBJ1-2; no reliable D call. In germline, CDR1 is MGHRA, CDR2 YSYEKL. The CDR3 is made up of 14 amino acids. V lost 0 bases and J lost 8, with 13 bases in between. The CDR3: CASSQDWGKGGYTF. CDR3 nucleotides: TGCGCCAGCAGCCAAGATTGGGGAAAAGGGGGCTACACCTTC.

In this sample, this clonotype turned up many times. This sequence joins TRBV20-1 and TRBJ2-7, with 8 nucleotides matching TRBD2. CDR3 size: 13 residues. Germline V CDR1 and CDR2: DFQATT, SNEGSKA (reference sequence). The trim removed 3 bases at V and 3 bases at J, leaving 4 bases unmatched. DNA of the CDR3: TGCAGTGCTAGGATGACTAGCGACTACGAGCAGTACTTC. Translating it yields CSARMTSDYEQYF.

The CDR3 region has the DNA TGTGCCAGCAGTTACTCTCTCCGGGAGGACTACAATGAGCAGTTCTTC. Translation: CASSYSLREDYNEQFF. The chain carries TRBV6-2 or TRBV6-3 and TRBJ2-1; 7 bases are shared with TRBD2. The CDR3 loop spans 16 amino acids. Germline lookup yields CDR1 MNHEY and CDR2 SVGEGT. The trim removed 0 bases at V and 3 bases at J, leaving 5 bases unmatched.

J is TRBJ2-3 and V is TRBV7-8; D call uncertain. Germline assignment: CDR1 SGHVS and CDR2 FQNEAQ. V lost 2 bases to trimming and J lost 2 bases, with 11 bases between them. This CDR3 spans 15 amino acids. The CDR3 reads CASSLSTFDTDTQYF. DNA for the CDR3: TGTGCCAGCAGCTTAAGCACCTTCGACACAGATACGCAGTATTTT.

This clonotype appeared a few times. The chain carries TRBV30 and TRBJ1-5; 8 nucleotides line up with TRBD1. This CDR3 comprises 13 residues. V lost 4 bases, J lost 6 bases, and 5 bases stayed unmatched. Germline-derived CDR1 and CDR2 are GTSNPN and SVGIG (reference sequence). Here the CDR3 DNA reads TGTGCCTGGACTGGACAGGGAAGTCAGCCCCAGCATTTT. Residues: CAWTGQGSQPQHF.

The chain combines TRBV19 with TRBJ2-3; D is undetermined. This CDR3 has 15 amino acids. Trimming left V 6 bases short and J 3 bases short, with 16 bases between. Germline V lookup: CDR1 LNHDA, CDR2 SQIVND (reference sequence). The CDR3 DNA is TGTGCCAGTAGCGGGCTGGATCCCGTGACAGATACGCAGTATTTT. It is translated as CASSGLDPVTDTQYF.

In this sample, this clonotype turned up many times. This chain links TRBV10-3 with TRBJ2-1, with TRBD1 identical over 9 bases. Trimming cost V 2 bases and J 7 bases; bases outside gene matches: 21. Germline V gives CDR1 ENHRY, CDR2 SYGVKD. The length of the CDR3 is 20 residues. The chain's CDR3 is CAISETGQGISERGRNEQFF. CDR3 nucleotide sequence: TGTGCCATCAGTGAGACGGGACAGGGTATATCGGAGCGGGGTCGGAATGAGCAGTTCTTC.

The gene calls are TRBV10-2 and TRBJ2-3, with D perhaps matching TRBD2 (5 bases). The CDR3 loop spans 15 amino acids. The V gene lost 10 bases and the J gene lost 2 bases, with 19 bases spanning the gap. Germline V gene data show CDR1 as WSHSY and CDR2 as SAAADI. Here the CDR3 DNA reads TGCGCCACCCTAGCCTTCAGGTCAGACACAGATACGCAGTATTTT. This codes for CATLAFRSDTDTQYF.

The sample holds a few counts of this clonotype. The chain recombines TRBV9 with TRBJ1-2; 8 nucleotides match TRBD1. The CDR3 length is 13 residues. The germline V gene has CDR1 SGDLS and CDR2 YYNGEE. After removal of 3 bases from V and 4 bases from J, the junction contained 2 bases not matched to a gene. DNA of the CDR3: TGTGCCAGCAGCGGAGGACAGGGCTATGGCTACACCTTC. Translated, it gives CASSGGQGYGYTF.

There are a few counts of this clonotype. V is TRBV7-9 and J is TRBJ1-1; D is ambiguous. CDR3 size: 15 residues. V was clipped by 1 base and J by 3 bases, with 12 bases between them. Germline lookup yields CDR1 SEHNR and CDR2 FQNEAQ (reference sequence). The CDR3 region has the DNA TGTGCCAGCAGCTTAGGAGATGGTTCGTACACTGAAGCTTTCTTT. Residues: CASSLGDGSYTEAFF.